The source of this T cell receptor (beta chain) is a study of blood T cell repertoires in COVID-19 (TCRdb year 2020). Describing the broader study: Samples from collaborators originated in the United States, Italy and Spain and spanned both the acute and convalescent phases of COVID-19. The prospective study material was composed of cDNA or gDNA derived from T cells, B-cell-depleted T cells, or PBMCs. Subjects who had been exposed to COVID-19, were actively infected with it, or had recovered from it provided the deeply sampled blood TCRbeta repertoires that made up the dataset. The repertoires were released in a freely available public database intended as a resource for research on the immune response to SARS-CoV-2. Samples came from the ongoing ImmuneRACE study (first 160 participants) plus 1,254 subjects from 6 global collaborators. Nearly every sample came with metadata listing a de-identified subject ID, COVID-19 status, age in years and sex. Where HLA class I and class II types were available, the types were taken from metadata supplied by the sample provider, not from assay-based typing. What the work shows at the level of the full study, not this receptor alone: The amount of clinical and demographic metadata varied by source and participant and was provided uncurated.

Trimming removed 2 bases from V and 4 bases from J, leaving 9 bases between the germline ends. Looking up the germline V gene (reference sequence) yields CDR1 GTSNPN and CDR2 SVGIG. The CDR3 contains 13 residues, cysteine and phenylalanine counted. Only the CDR3 portion is preserved as DNA: 39 bases, with reading frame beginning at the first base. TCRbeta CDR3 regions were amplified from genomic DNA using the immunoSEQ Assay, a bias-controlled multiplex PCR. In the paper's pipeline: Nucleated cell counts per sample were estimated from amplification of reference gene primers within the assay. To quantify the absolute abundance of each unique TCRbeta CDR3 rearrangement, sequence reads were collapsed and filtered. Productive Simpson clonality was computed per sample as the square root of Simpson's diversity index over productive rearrangements. TCRdb limited this immuneACCESS table to in-frame rearrangements with V and J called. A share of clones is missing; checked studies link under half to unresolved V genes, and the rest is unexplained. Clonal size and the V and J genes are those of that table, whereas D and trimming came from the DNA. Counted in this sample were approximately 250,000 clones; approximately 86% of them appeared once. The top ten constitute roughly 5.6% of the sample.

At one collaborating source in Seattle, patients were enrolled during active infection and were followed longitudinally through the course of disease. Whole blood was collected in K2EDTA tubes by collaborating institutions according to the institutions' own protocols. For TCRbeta analysis, collaborators shipped samples in one of three forms: frozen whole blood, isolated PBMCs, or DNA extracted from either of those sample types. Remarks on this clone: The antigen it recognizes is unknown. No much larger clonotype is one base removed from it; base qualities were not supplied. Other DNA sequences of this sample code for an identical CDR3.

The chain links TRBV30 with TRBJ1-5, and perhaps TRBD1 as D gene, on 5 matching bases. This TCR came from a woman aged 55-75 years with COVID-19, enrolled during active disease. Sequences were obtained from peripheral blood. The CDR3 protein is CAWSRGLNQPQHF. The DNA sequence is given as TGTGCCTGGAGTAGGGGTCTTAATCAGCCCCAGCATTTT. Supplemented by the reference TRBV30 and TRBJ1-5 proteins around the CDR3, the complete variable domain is SQTIHQWPATLVQPVGSPLSLECTVEGTSNPNLYWYRQAAGRGLQLLFYSVGIGQISSEVPQNLSASRPQDRQFILSSKKLLLSDSGFYLCAWSRGLNQPQHFGDGTRLSIL.